These 20 T cell receptor beta chains originate from one sample sequenced in a study of blood T cell repertoires in COVID-19. Produced via immunoSEQ multiplex PCR; TCRdb's table is partial and in-frame only. This table has 130,000 to 150,000 clones, about 82% appearing once. The material sequenced was peripheral blood. These receptors were obtained from a woman aged 40 to 55 with active or convalescent COVID-19.

V is TRBV7-2 and J is TRBJ1-2; 7 bases are a match to TRBD1. The CDR3 spans 15 residues. Germline CDR1 and CDR2: SGHTA and FQGNSA. V shed 2 bases and J 4 bases; nucleotides not matched to a gene: 7. The CDR3 DNA reads as TGTGCCAGCAGCTTATTGTTGACAGGGCCCTATGGCTACACCTTC. As protein: CASSLLLTGPYGYTF.

The rearrangement links TRBV5-8 to TRBJ2-7, with 10 bases aligning to TRBD2. The CDR3 is 14 residues long. Germline V gene data show CDR1 as SGHTS and CDR2 as YDEGEE. V shed 6 bases and J 6 bases; nucleotides not matched to a gene: 9. CDR3 DNA sequence: TGTGCCAGCATCACTCCGGGACTAGCGTTCGAGCAGTACTTC. It encodes CASITPGLAFEQYF.

The genes are TRBV19 and TRBJ1-5; D is perhaps TRBD1 (5 bases). CDR3 length: 16 residues. V dropped 5 bases and J dropped 0 bases, with 14 bases sitting between them. The V gene's germline CDR1 is LNHDA and CDR2 SQIVND (reference sequence). DNA of the CDR3: TGTGCCAGTAGTCCCGGCGGGGCTTATAGCAATCAGCCCCAGCATTTT. Residues: CASSPGGAYSNQPQHF.

The rearrangement uses TRBV14 and TRBJ1-1; 7 bases fit TRBD1. CDR1 and CDR2 from the germline V gene are SGHDN and FVKESK. The CDR3 loop spans 15 amino acids. Unmatched junction bases numbered 13, after V lost 2 bases and J lost 10 bases. The DNA for the CDR3 is TGTGCCAGCAGCCAACTCGCAGGGGGGTATCTTGGAGCTTTCTTT. Its protein product is CASSQLAGGYLGAFF.

The chain has TRBV18 and TRBJ2-7, with D possibly TRBD2 on 6 matching bases. This CDR3 is built from 13 residues. The V and J ends lost 1 base and 3 bases respectively, with 7 bases between them. Germline assignment: CDR1 KGHSH and CDR2 LQKENI. DNA for the CDR3: TGTGCCAGCTCACCACGGGGGGTCTACGAGCAGTACTTC. Amino acid sequence: CASSPRGVYEQYF. The entire variable domain, with the rest obtained from reference TRBV18 and TRBJ2-7, is as follows: NAGVMQNPRHLVRRRGQEARLRCSPMKGHSHVYWYRQLPEEGLKFMVYLQKENIIDESGMPKERFSAEFPKEGPSILRIQQVVRGDSAAYFCASSPRGVYEQYFGPGTRLTVT.

The chain links TRBV24-1 to TRBJ2-1; no clear D. The CDR3 consists of 15 residues. V gave up 2 bases and J gave up 0 bases, with 7 bases separating them. Germline V gives CDR1 KGHDR, CDR2 SFDVKD. The CDR3 here is CATSDYPGSYNEQFF. The CDR3 DNA reads as TGTGCCACCAGTGATTACCCGGGCTCCTACAATGAGCAGTTCTTC.

In its sample, this clone was seen once. V is TRBV11-2 and J is TRBJ2-7; D gene unclear. The V end was cut by 4 bases, the J end by 2 bases, with 12 bases between. This CDR3 spans 14 amino acids. Germline V gene lookup returns CDR1 SGHAT and CDR2 FQNNGV. The CDR3 coding sequence is TGTGCCAGCAGCTCGTTCTCCGCTACCTACGAGCAGTACTTC. Translation gives CASSSFSATYEQYF.

This clone was observed a few times. V is TRBV5-5 and J is TRBJ1-2; 7 bases agree with TRBD1. Germline CDR1 and CDR2: SGHKS and YYEKEE (reference sequence). V gave up 1 base and J gave up 4 bases; unmatched junction bases: 10. CDR3 length equals 16 residues. In DNA form, the CDR3 reads TGTGCCAGCAGCTTGTGGCAGCCCAGGGGGACCTATGGCTACACCTTC. This translates into CASSLWQPRGTYGYTF.

V and J are TRBV7-9 and TRBJ2-1, with D perhaps TRBD1 (6 bases). Trimming pared 4 bases from V and 0 bases from J, leaving 13 bases between. Germline values: CDR1 SEHNR, CDR2 FQNEAQ (reference sequence). The CDR3 has 16 residues. The CDR3 is CASSSLQGSSYNEQFF. CDR3 bases: TGTGCCAGCAGCTCACTACAGGGTTCCTCCTACAATGAGCAGTTCTTC.

The V and J genes are TRBV28 and TRBJ1-2, with D uncertain. The CDR3 sequence is 14 residues long. V was shortened by 2 bases and J by 4 bases, with 11 bases between the two germline ends. CDR1 and CDR2 from the germline V gene are MDHEN and SYDVKM. The CDR3 region has the DNA TGTGCCAGCAGTTTACAGCGGGGTGGCTATGGCTACACCTTC. It encodes CASSLQRGGYGYTF.

This chain joins TRBV28 and TRBJ1-1; 9 bases are a match to TRBD1. The J segment lost 0 bases and the V segment lost 4 bases, leaving 12 bases of the junction unmatched. CDR1 is MDHEN, CDR2 SYDVKM, per germline. The CDR3 runs to 18 residues. The CDR3 nucleotides are TGTGCCAGCAGTTCTCCCCTCCGGGACAGGGATATGAACACTGAAGCTTTCTTT. Protein sequence: CASSSPLRDRDMNTEAFF.

V and J are TRBV10-3 and TRBJ2-5; no reliable D call. Trimming pared 3 bases from V and 2 bases from J, leaving 16 bases between. CDR1 and CDR2 from the germline V gene are ENHRY and SYGVKD. The CDR3 consists of 16 residues. Here the CDR3 DNA reads TGTGCCATCAGTGAAATCGGCCTCCGACTGCAAGAGACCCAGTACTTC. Residues: CAISEIGLRLQETQYF.

This chain connects TRBV11-2 to TRBJ2-5; TRBD2 matches 10 bases. J lost 1 base, V lost 5 bases, and 4 bases had no gene match. CDR3 length: 15 residues. CDR1 is SGHAT and CDR2 is FQNNGV in the germline V gene. The CDR3 spells CASSRAGGSQETQYF. In nucleotides, the CDR3 is TGTGCCAGCAGCCGAGCGGGGGGGTCCCAAGAGACCCAGTACTTC.

This clone came up a few times. This rearrangement joins TRBV28 to TRBJ1-2; no reliable D call. The CDR3 runs 14 residues. Germline values: CDR1 MDHEN, CDR2 SYDVKM. V was clipped by 4 bases and J by 7 bases, with 16 bases between them. The CDR3 DNA sequence: TGTGCCAGCAGTTACCATGGGCCCCATCGTGGCTACACCTTC. Translating gives CASSYHGPHRGYTF.

This clone was recorded a few times. The rearrangement links TRBV5-5 to TRBJ1-2; 7 positions match TRBD1. V was clipped by 0 bases and J by 6 bases; unmatched bases: 8. From germline, CDR1 is SGHKS and CDR2 YYEKEE (reference sequence). The CDR3 has 15 residues. This CDR3 is CASSLGGQAKHGYTF. CDR3 nucleotides: TGTGCCAGCAGCTTGGGCGGACAGGCAAAGCATGGCTACACCTTC.

The J gene is TRBJ1-3, the V gene TRBV7-8; D is perhaps TRBD1 (5 bases). V was clipped by 5 bases and J by 1 base, with 18 bases between them. The length of the CDR3 is 17 residues. Germline CDR1 and CDR2: SGHVS and FQNEAQ. CDR3 nucleotide sequence: TGTGCCAGCAGCCCCTGGGGCCCAATACTTTCTGGAAACACCATATATTTT. Amino acid sequence: CASSPWGPILSGNTIYF.

The V gene is TRBV5-8, the J gene TRBJ1-1, with D perhaps TRBD1 (6 bases). CDR3 length equals 14 residues. Trimming stripped 4 bases from V and 5 bases from J, with 15 bases between. Germline CDR1 reads SGHTS; CDR2 reads YDEGEE. CDR3 nucleotide sequence: TGTGCCAGCAGCCCCCGTAGGACAGTAACTGAAGCTTTCTTT. Protein product: CASSPRRTVTEAFF.

The chain recombines TRBV28 with TRBJ1-4; 12 positions match TRBD1. The germline CDR1 and CDR2 sequences are MDHEN and SYDVKM. There are 15 residues in the CDR3. The trim removed 8 bases at V and 8 bases at J, leaving 9 bases unmatched. CDR3 DNA: TGTGCCAGCGACCGTGGGGACAGGGGGCTCGAAAAACTGTTTTTT. It is translated as CASDRGDRGLEKLFF.

V gene TRBV19 combines with J gene TRBJ1-1; D is unresolved. This CDR3 contains 13 residues. V lost 2 bases and J 9 bases, leaving 13 bases between the germline ends. Germline CDR1 and CDR2: LNHDA and SQIVND (reference sequence). The CDR3 DNA reads TGTGCCAGTAGTATACGGGAGACGGCGCAAGCTTTCTTT. Protein: CASSIRETAQAFF.

This clone has more than one count but fewer than ten. This chain connects TRBV28 to TRBJ1-1; unclear D gene. V gave up 3 bases and J gave up 3 bases, with 11 bases separating them. The CDR3 sequence is 14 residues long. Germline loops: CDR1 MDHEN, CDR2 SYDVKM. The CDR3 bases are TGTGCCAGCAGTTTCCTACTCACGGACACTGAAGCTTTCTTT. Translating it yields CASSFLLTDTEAFF.